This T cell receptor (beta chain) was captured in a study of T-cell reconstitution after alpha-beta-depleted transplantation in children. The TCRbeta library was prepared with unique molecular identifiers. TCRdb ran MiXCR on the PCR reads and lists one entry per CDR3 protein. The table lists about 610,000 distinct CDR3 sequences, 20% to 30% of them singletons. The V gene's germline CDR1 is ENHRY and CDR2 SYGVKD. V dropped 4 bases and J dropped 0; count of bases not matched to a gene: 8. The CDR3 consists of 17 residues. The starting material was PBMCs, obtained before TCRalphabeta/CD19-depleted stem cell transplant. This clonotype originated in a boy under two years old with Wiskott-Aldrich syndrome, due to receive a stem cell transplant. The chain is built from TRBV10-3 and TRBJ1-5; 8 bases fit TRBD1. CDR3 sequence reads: CAISAGGLVYSNQPQHF. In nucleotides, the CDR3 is TGTGCCATCAGTGCAGGGGGCCTGGTCTATAGCAATCAGCCCCAGCATTTT.